Listed below are T cell receptor beta chains from one sample, sequenced in a study of T cell changes during pregnancy in multiple sclerosis. Profiling relied on immunoSEQ multiplex PCR, and the TCRdb table lists in-frame clones only, not all of them. The sample has 70,000 to 90,000 clones; around 93% are singletons. Sequenced here: peripheral blood, sampled in the second trimester of pregnancy. All receptors derive from a female donor in good health, enrolled as a control in a pregnancy study. CDR3s include the opening cysteine and the closing phenylalanine or tryptophan. A D gene is named only where the DNA matches it firmly. Only part of the rows carry a size: once, few, many, or a class if the clone is expanded.

J gene	V gene	clone size	D gene	CDR3 length	CDR3 DNA	CDR3 protein
TRBJ1-3	TRBV30	-	-	16	TGTGCCTGGAGTGCCTCGCCGGGGGGCTTTGGAAACACCATATATTTT	CAWSASPGGFGNTIYF
TRBJ1-1	TRBV30	-	-	12	TGTGCCTGGAGTGACAGGAACACTGAAGCTTTCTTT	CAWSDRNTEAFF
TRBJ2-7	TRBV5-4	-	-	13	TGTGCCAGCAGCTCCGGGACTTCCTACGAGCAGTACTTC	CASSSGTSYEQYF
TRBJ1-5	TRBV15	once	TRBD1	13	TGTGCCACCAGCAGAGGTTGGGGACAGGGACTGCATTTT	CATSRGWGQGLHF
TRBJ1-2	TRBV19	-	TRBD1	14	TGTGCCAGTAGTTTCCCCGGGACAGGGGTCGGCTACACCTTC	CASSFPGTGVGYTF
TRBJ1-6	TRBV13	-	TRBD1	15	TGTGCCAGCAGCCCTGGGACAGGGGAGGCTTCACCCCTCCACTTT	CASSPGTGEASPLHF
TRBJ2-1	TRBV25-1	-	TRBD2	15	TGTGCCAGCAGTGATCCGGCTAGCGGTCCTGTTGAGCAGTTCTTC	CASSDPASGPVEQFF
TRBJ2-7	TRBV5-1	-	TRBD2	14	TGCGCCAGCAGCTTGACTGGGGGGGAGTACGAGCAGTACTTC	CASSLTGGEYEQYF
TRBJ1-1	TRBV19	-	-	15	TGTGCCAGTAAGGAAAACCAGGGTTTCAACACTGAAGCTTTCTTT	CASKENQGFNTEAFF
TRBJ2-3	TRBV27	-	-	12	TGTGCCAGCACAGGGATCACAGATACGCAGTATTTT	CASTGITDTQYF
TRBJ2-7	TRBV5-6	-	TRBD2	14	TGTGCCAGCAGCTCCGGGGGGTCTCACTACGAGCAGTACTTC	CASSSGGSHYEQYF
TRBJ1-1	TRBV9	-	-	18	TGTGCCAGCAGCGTAGTACCCCATGGGGGGGAGGGGAACACTGAAGCTTTCTTT	CASSVVPHGGEGNTEAFF
TRBJ1-5	TRBV9	-	-	12	TGTGCCAGCAGCGTAGGGGCACAGCCCCAGCATTTT	CASSVGAQPQHF
TRBJ2-7	TRBV6-1	-	TRBD2	14	TGTGCCATCCGCCCTGGGACTAGCACATACGAGCAGTACTTC	CAIRPGTSTYEQYF
TRBJ2-3	TRBV6-6	-	-	13	TGTGCCAGCAGTTATCGAGGGAAAGATACGCAGTATTTT	CASSYRGKDTQYF
TRBJ2-7	TRBV11-2	-	-	13	TGTGCCAGCAGCTTAGAAAGGGGGGGCGAGCAGTACTTC	CASSLERGGEQYF
TRBJ2-7	TRBV15	-	-	13	TGTGCCACCAGCAGAGATTCTAACTACGAGCAGTACTTC	CATSRDSNYEQYF
TRBJ1-1	TRBV7-9	-	TRBD1	14	TGTGCCAGCAGCCCCGACAGGGGGCCCACTGAAGCTTTCTTT	CASSPDRGPTEAFF
TRBJ2-7	TRBV5-1	-	TRBD2	15	TGCGCCAGCAGCTTACTAGCGGGGATACTATACGAGCAGTACTTC	CASSLLAGILYEQYF
TRBJ2-7	TRBV6-5	once	-	13	TGTGCCAGCAGTTACTCTACTTTCTACGAGCAGTACTTC	CASSYSTFYEQYF
TRBJ2-1	TRBV11-2	-	TRBD2	16	TGTGCCAGCAGCCCCGAGTGGGCGGGGGAGAACAATGAGCAGTTCTTC	CASSPEWAGENNEQFF
TRBJ2-3	TRBV25-1	-	-	17	TGTGCCAGCAGTGAATCGCGGGTTACGGTGGGTACAGATACGCAGTATTTT	CASSESRVTVGTDTQYF
TRBJ2-7	TRBV11-3	-	-	15	TGTGCCAGCAGCCCCGACAGCCGAAGCTCCTACGAGCAGTACTTC	CASSPDSRSSYEQYF
TRBJ1-1	TRBV6-5	-	TRBD1	15	TGTGCCAGCAGGGCCCCGGACAGGGTAAGGACTGAAGCTTTCTTT	CASRAPDRVRTEAFF
TRBJ2-3	TRBV7-9	-	-	17	TGTGCCAGCAGCCAACTCCCGTGGACAGCCAGCACAGATACGCAGTATTTT	CASSQLPWTASTDTQYF
TRBJ1-1	TRBV6-5	-	-	11	TGTGCCGGAGGGAAGGGCACTGAAGCTTTCTTT	CAGGKGTEAFF
TRBJ2-7	TRBV29-1	once	-	13	TGCAGCGTTGGTTGGGGGCTCAGCGACGAGCAGTACTTC	CSVGWGLSDEQYF
TRBJ1-4	TRBV19	-	-	15	TGTGCCAGTAGTATCCTGGCGGTACCTAATGAAAAACTGTTTTTT	CASSILAVPNEKLFF
TRBJ1-1	TRBV10-2	-	-	13	TGCGCCAGCAGTGAGTCGTATTTGACTGAAGCTTTCTTT	CASSESYLTEAFF
TRBJ2-1	TRBV5-6	-	TRBD1	16	TGTGCCAGCAGCTGGCGACAGGGTGGCTCCTACAATGAGCAGTTCTTC	CASSWRQGGSYNEQFF
TRBJ2-7	TRBV9	-	TRBD2	17	TGTGCCAGCAGCCCCATAGGGGGGGGGACTAGCCTCTACGAGCAGTACTTC	CASSPIGGGTSLYEQYF
TRBJ2-1	TRBV29-1	-	TRBD1	11	TGCAGCGTAGACAGGGGGAATGAGCAGTTCTTC	CSVDRGNEQFF
TRBJ2-3	TRBV30	-	-	14	TGTGCCTGGAGTCCCGGGACTAGCACAGATACGCAGTATTTT	CAWSPGTSTDTQYF